The next 11 T cell receptor beta chains were all read from a single sample in a study of CD8+ T cells in alopecia areata. Cutaneous lymph node cells were pooled, and they were sorted using CD4, CD8alpha, NKG2D, NKG2ACE and other markers. After isolation, RNA underwent reverse transcription to generate cDNA as the sequencing template. TCRdb keeps only in-frame clones here, not all; method: immunoSEQ multiplex PCR. Altogether about 270,000 clones were found in the sample, and no singletons occur. The sequencing input was CD4+ T cells sorted from a lymph node. The receptors stem from a C3H/HeJ mouse with alopecia areata. MHC haplotype here: H2-k.

The table lists this clone with a few counts. Gene names and germline refer to mouse. The CDR3 here is CASSIGGTQDTQYF. CDR3 bases read: TGTGCCAGCAGTATTGGGGGGACCCAAGAC. This chain uses TRBV19 with TRBJ2-5; 7 bases align to TRBD2. The missing CDR3 end, 4 residues past where the read stops, is filled in from the germline J gene. Germline V gene sequence: CDR1 FNHDT, CDR2 SITEND (reference sequence). CDR3 length equals 14 residues. The V segment lost 2 bases and the J segment 2 bases; nucleotides outside the gene matches: 2. The entire variable domain, with the rest obtained from reference TRBV19 and TRBJ2-5, is as follows: GGIITQTPKFLIGQEGQKLTLKCQQNFNHDTMYWYRQDSGKGLRLIYYSITENDLQKGDLSEGYDASREKKSSFSLTVTSAQKNEMAVFLCASSIGGTQDTQYFGPGTRLLVL.

A note on this clone: Gene names denote mouse genes. From the germline J gene comes the end of the CDR3, since the read stops 4 residues before it. The same CDR3 arises from other DNA sequences in this sample as well. The V and J genes are TRBV19 and TRBJ2-5; 8 nucleotides agree with TRBD2. Germline CDR1 and CDR2: FNHDT and SITEND (reference sequence). CDR3 size: 14 residues. V lost 1 base and J lost 3; bases outside the gene matches: 1. The CDR3 protein is CASSILGGQDTQYF. The part of the CDR3 DNA that was read is TGTGCCAGCAGTATACTGGGGGGTCAAGAC.

This clone was observed a few times. The listed genes are named as in mouse. The CDR3 end is not reached by the read, which stops 4 residues before it; the germline J gene fills it in. The rearrangement links TRBV13-1 to TRBJ2-5, with 7 positions matching TRBD1. The J segment lost 1 base and the V segment lost 4 bases, leaving 6 bases of the junction unmatched. This CDR3 has 15 amino acids. From germline, CDR1 is NSHNY and CDR2 SYGAGN. The CDR3 loop is CASSHRGFDQDTQYF. The sequenced part of the CDR3 DNA is TGTGCCAGCAGTCACAGGGGTTTTGACCAAGAC.

This clone has only a few counts. Genes here carry mouse names. Read data end 4 residues before the CDR3 end; the end is taken from the germline J gene. The chain uses TRBV31 and TRBJ2-7; TRBD2 matches at 9 bases. The CDR3 spans 14 residues. The germline gives CDR1 GKSSPN, CDR2 SITVG. With 2 bases clipped from V and 0 bases from J, the junction kept 2 bases outside the gene matches. The DNA read from the CDR3 is TGTGCCTGGAGTTCCTGGGGGGGCTCCTAT. This gives the protein CAWSSWGGSY. The complete CDR3 protein is CAWSSWGGSYEQYF.

This clone was seen a handful of times. The germline and genes are mouse ones. The sequenced fragment ends 4 residues before the CDR3 boundary, so the rest is inferred from the germline J gene. The chain carries TRBV13-1 and TRBJ1-1, with D perhaps TRBD1 (6 bases). Germline CDR1 is NSHNY and CDR2 is SYGAGN. CDR3 size: 15 residues. Trimming took off 0 bases at V and 0 bases at J, with 9 bases between the two ends. CDR3 DNA, as far as it was read: TGTGCCAGCAGTGATGGGGACACCTCAAACACA. This gives the protein CASSDGDTSNT. The entire CDR3 protein is CASSDGDTSNTEVFF.

In the case of this clone: Gene names refer to mouse genes. The read stops 4 residues short of the end of the CDR3; the missing end is completed from the germline J gene. The V call is TRBV19, the J call TRBJ2-3; 11 positions match TRBD2. CDR1 and CDR2 from the germline V gene are FNHDT and SITEND (reference sequence). The V gene end was trimmed by 7 bases and the J gene end by 0 bases; junction bases not matched to a gene: 4. This CDR3 region has 15 residues. The sequenced CDR3 bases are TGTGCCAGCCGGGACTGGGGGCCTAGTGCAGAA. It specifies CASRDWGPSAE. The CDR3, in full, reads CASRDWGPSAETLYF.

This clone was counted between two and nine times. The gene names here belong to mouse. The read stops 4 residues short of the end of the CDR3; the missing end is completed from the germline J gene. This sequence joins TRBV13-2 and TRBJ2-5, with 10 bases that match TRBD2. V gave up 4 bases and J gave up 0 bases; unmatched junction bases: 2. The CDR3 is 15 amino acids. Germline CDR1 and CDR2: NNHNN and SYGAGS (reference sequence). CDR3 DNA, as far as it was read: TGTGCCAGCGGTCGACTGGGGGGTAACCAAGAC. Translation: CASGRLGGNQD. The CDR3 in its entirety is CASGRLGGNQDTQYF.

This clone was seen only a few times. Gene names follow the mouse nomenclature. The CDR3 end lies 4 residues beyond the end of the read and is filled in from the germline J gene. The chain has TRBV13-1 and TRBJ2-1, with 9 positions matching TRBD1. Germline CDR1 is NSHNY and CDR2 is SYGAGN. Unmatched junction bases numbered 4, after V lost 3 bases and J lost 6 bases. This CDR3 comprises 14 residues. The CDR3 region is CASSGGQGFAEQFF. CDR3 bases read: TGTGCCAGCAGTGGGGGACAGGGATTTGCT.

This clone occurred a few times. Gene and germline names: mouse. The read ends 4 residues shy of where the CDR3 ends; the end is completed using the germline J gene. The J gene is TRBJ2-5, the V gene TRBV29, with 7 bases identical to TRBD2. This CDR3 comprises 15 residues. V was clipped by 6 bases and J by 0 bases; unmatched bases: 6. Germline V gene sequence: CDR1 MSHET, CDR2 SYDVDS. Incomplete CDR3 DNA: TGTGCTAGCAGCCTCGACTGGGTTAACCAAGAC. The encoded protein is CASSLDWVNQD. The CDR3 reads in full as CASSLDWVNQDTQYF. Using reference TRBV29 and TRBJ2-5 for the parts outside the CDR3, the full variable domain is DMKVTQMPRYLIKRMGENVLLECGQDMSHETMYWYRQDPGLGLQLIYISYDVDSNSEGDIPKGYRVSRKKREHFSLILDSAKTNQTSVYFCASSLDWVNQDTQYFGPGTRLLVL.

This clone was counted a few times. The gene symbols are mouse symbols. The read is 4 residues too short to cover the CDR3 end, so that end is filled in from the germline J gene. The sample carries other DNA sequences with the same CDR3. The rearrangement links TRBV17 to TRBJ2-5; perhaps TRBD1 as D (5 bases). The CDR3 covers 14 residues. The germline gives CDR1 MNHDT, CDR2 YYDKIL. Between the trimmed V and J ends, which lost 2 bases and 0 bases, there was a span of 6 bases. CDR3 amino acids: CASSRQGNQDTQYF. CDR3 bases read: TGTGCTAGCAGTAGACAGGGTAACCAAGAC.

On this clone: Gene names refer to mouse genes. The CDR3 is cut off 4 residues early in the read; its end comes from the germline J gene. The chain carries TRBV19 and TRBJ2-7, with 7 bases fitting TRBD1. This CDR3 is built from 15 residues. Germline V lookup: CDR1 FNHDT, CDR2 SITEND (reference sequence). After removal of 2 bases from V and 0 bases from J, the junction contained 5 bases not matched to a gene. This chain's CDR3 is CASSIAAGGSYEQYF. CDR3 bases read: TGTGCCAGCAGTATCGCGGCAGGGGGCTCCTAT.